This TCR beta chain is from a study of cytomegalovirus exposure and HLA in healthy donors. About the research overall: Early release data held 85 million to 95 million unique TCRs from HLA-typed donors.

Study-level results: Common viral pathogens seemed to be connected with several of the most significant clusters, according to a later analysis. With later analysis, a missense DCLRE1C variant became linked to TCR beta V- and J-gene trimming. What a later analysis reportedly showed was that an Asian-associated ancestry cluster had fewer N-insertions than the approximately 700-donor mean.

A word on this clone: Its antigen remains unidentified.

Trimming took off 2 bases at V and 1 base at J, with 15 bases between the two ends. The CDR3 sequence is 17 residues long. CDR1 MNHNS and CDR2 SASEGT come from the germline V gene. The PCR was carried out with 60 Vbeta primers and 13 Jbeta primers. The assay was immunoSEQ multiplex PCR, and TCRdb's table has in-frame clones only and misses some. This sample yields about 30,000 clones, of which more than 75% are seen a single time; about 2.5% belongs to the top ten. The chain uses TRBV6-1 and TRBJ1-5, with D tentatively TRBD1 (5 bases). The sample consisted of PBMCs. This TCR was recovered from a boy aged 5-17 years in good health and CMV-seronegative. This CDR3 is CASSESRGLRSNQPQHF. In DNA, the CDR3 is TGTGCCAGCAGTGAATCAAGGGGTCTGCGGAGCAATCAGCCCCAGCATTTT.